This passage covers 26 T cell receptor beta chains from one sample sequenced in a study of T cells after yellow fever vaccination. TCRdb re-called the 5' RACE reads with MiXCR, one entry per CDR3 protein. The sample includes more than 20,000 distinct CDR3 sequences, 5.2% of them seen just once. Sequences were derived from PBMCs, either bulk or a sorted T-cell subset (CD4+, CD8+, memory, or dextramer-sorted; not recorded which), sampled 35 to 50 days after the first yellow fever vaccination. The receptors come from a man between 18 and 29 years old who received the YFV17D yellow fever vaccine.

Worth noting for this clonotype: A much larger clonotype is one base distant, so this may be a read error. The chain carries TRBV19 and TRBJ2-3; D is perhaps TRBD2 (6 bases). Germline V gene lookup returns CDR1 LNHDA and CDR2 SQIVND (reference sequence). The CDR3 is 14 amino acids. CDR3 amino acids: CASRRGLSRDTQYF. Here the CDR3 DNA reads TGTGCCAGTAGGAGGGGACTCAGCAGAGATACGCAGTATTTT.

As regards this clonotype: Given a much more abundant clone one base away, this may be a read error. This chain joins TRBV7-9 and TRBJ1-3; D is undetermined. Per the germline V gene, CDR1 is SEHNR and CDR2 is FQNEAQ (reference sequence). The CDR3 is 12 residues long. This CDR3 is CAISQTGNTIYF. The DNA of the CDR3 is TGTGCCATCAGCCAGACAGGAAACACCATATATTTT.

This clonotype came up many times. This chain joins TRBV7-3 and TRBJ2-7; D may match TRBD1 or TRBD2 (6 bases each). This CDR3 is 13 amino acids long. Germline V gene lookup returns CDR1 SGHTA and CDR2 FQGTGA. The V end lost 2 bases, the J end lost 6 bases, and 11 bases lay between the germline ends. The CDR3 is CASSLGGGREQYF. CDR3 nucleotides: TGTGCCAGCAGCTTAGGTGGGGGGCGCGAGCAGTACTTC.

This clonotype was seen at least ten times. V gene TRBV7-3 combines with J gene TRBJ2-2; unclear D gene. This CDR3 is built from 14 residues. Germline values: CDR1 SGHTA, CDR2 FQGTGA. The V gene lost 1 base and the J gene lost 5 bases, with 8 bases spanning the gap. The CDR3 DNA is TGTGCCAGCAGCTTAAGCCGTTGGACCGGGGAGCTGTTTTTT. Protein product: CASSLSRWTGELFF.

There are many counts of this clonotype. V gene TRBV6-5 combines with J gene TRBJ1-1; D gene ambiguous. CDR1 is MNHEY and CDR2 is SVGAGI in the germline V gene. The ends were cut back, 6 bases at V and 8 bases at J, with 16 bases in the middle. CDR3 size: 13 residues. DNA for the CDR3: TGTGCCAGCAGCCACGGAGGAGGTTACGAAGCTTTCTTT. This gives the protein CASSHGGGYEAFF.

This clonotype was seen at least ten times. The chain carries TRBV7-9 and TRBJ1-4; the match to TRBD1 covers 7 bases. Germline CDR1 SEHNR, CDR2 FQNEAQ (reference sequence). The CDR3 runs to 14 residues. Trimming cost V 6 bases and J 4 bases; bases outside gene matches: 5. The CDR3 spells CASRDNRGNEKLFF. CDR3 bases: TGTGCCAGCAGAGATAACAGGGGTAATGAAAAACTGTTTTTT. Together with reference TRBV7-9 and TRBJ1-4, the CDR3 gives the full variable domain: DTGVSQNPRHKITKRGQNVTFRCDPISEHNRLYWYRQTLGQGPEFLTYFQNEAQLEKSRLLSDRFSAERPKGSFSTLEIQRTEQGDSAMYLCASRDNRGNEKLFFGSGTQLSVL.

This clonotype was counted many times. DNA of the CDR3: TGTGCCAGCAGTGCTCTAGCGGGGGGCCTAAACACCGGGGAGCTGTTTTTT. Protein sequence: CASSALAGGLNTGELFF. The rearrangement links TRBV6-1 to TRBJ2-2; 11 bases map to TRBD2. The V gene's germline CDR1 is MNHNS and CDR2 SASEGT. This CDR3 spans 17 amino acids. Trimming at V came to 4 bases and at J to 2 bases, leaving 6 bases not matched to a gene.

This clonotype occurred many times. The chain joins TRBV7-9 to TRBJ2-2, with D possibly TRBD2 on 7 matching bases. V lost 11 bases, J lost 4 bases, and 14 bases lay in between. Germline CDR1 and CDR2: SEHNR and FQNEAQ (reference sequence). This CDR3 is built from 13 residues. DNA for the CDR3: TGTGCCGGCCGGGGGGCGGCCACCGGGGAGCTGTTTTTT. This sequence encodes CAGRGAATGELFF.

This clonotype was seen ten or more times. This chain uses TRBV9 with TRBJ2-3; D may be TRBD1 or TRBD2 (6 bases each). Per germline, CDR1 SGDLS and CDR2 YYNGEE. This CDR3 is built from 18 residues. Trimming shortened V by 4 bases and J by 2 bases, and 23 bases separated the two germline ends. In nucleotides, the CDR3 is TGTGCCAGCAGCCCACGGAGGGGGGCAGCGTACTTCACAGATACGCAGTATTTT. This encodes CASSPRRGAAYFTDTQYF.

This clonotype was observed at least ten times. The J gene is TRBJ2-3, the V gene TRBV7-9; no definite D call. Germline V gene lookup returns CDR1 SEHNR and CDR2 FQNEAQ (reference sequence). This CDR3 contains 14 residues. Deletions cut 2 bases from V and 3 bases from J, with 9 bases between. CDR3 in amino acids: CASSLNQVTDTQYF. In DNA, the CDR3 is TGTGCCAGCAGCTTAAACCAGGTGACAGATACGCAGTATTTT.

This clonotype was seen at least ten times. The chain has TRBV7-9 and TRBJ1-4; no clear D. The germline CDR1 and CDR2 sequences are SEHNR and FQNEAQ (reference sequence). There are 17 residues in the CDR3. Trimming pared 0 bases from V and 0 bases from J, leaving 11 bases between. CDR3 in amino acids: CASSLAHPFATNEKLFF. In DNA, the CDR3 is TGTGCCAGCAGCTTAGCGCACCCTTTTGCAACTAATGAAAAACTGTTTTTT. The variable domain in full, with the rest retrieved from reference TRBV7-9 and TRBJ1-4, is DTGVSQNPRHKITKRGQNVTFRCDPISEHNRLYWYRQTLGQGPEFLTYFQNEAQLEKSRLLSDRFSAERPKGSFSTLEIQRTEQGDSAMYLCASSLAHPFATNEKLFFGSGTQLSVL.

This clonotype was seen repeatedly, ten times or more. The rearrangement uses TRBV7-3 and TRBJ1-1; tentatively, D is TRBD1 (6 bases). Deletions cut 4 bases from V and 8 bases from J, with 14 bases between. The germline gives CDR1 SGHTA, CDR2 FQGTGA. This CDR3 contains 13 residues. The CDR3 here is CASSSRGGGEAFF. CDR3 bases: TGTGCCAGCAGCTCACGAGGGGGAGGCGAAGCTTTCTTT.

The table lists this clonotype with many counts. This chain connects TRBV5-4 to TRBJ1-1, with unresolved D. Deletions cut 0 bases from V and 1 base from J, with 7 bases between. Germline lookup yields CDR1 SGHNT and CDR2 YYREEE (reference sequence). This CDR3 region has 14 residues. Written as DNA, the CDR3 is TGTGCCAGCAGCTTGGACCAGTGGAACACTGAAGCTTTCTTT. Amino acids: CASSLDQWNTEAFF.

The sample holds many counts of this clonotype. This sequence joins TRBV7-2 and TRBJ2-3, with TRBD2 matching 8 bases. Trimming at V came to 7 bases and at J to 0 bases, leaving 6 bases not matched to a gene. This CDR3 spans 15 amino acids. The germline gives CDR1 SGHTA, CDR2 FQGNSA. The CDR3: CASTVLAGSTDTQYF. In DNA, the CDR3 is TGTGCCAGCACCGTATTAGCGGGGAGCACAGATACGCAGTATTTT.

This clonotype was seen at least ten times. CDR3: CASSYSIRSLTDTQYF. The CDR3 DNA sequence: TGTGCCAGCAGTTACTCGATAAGGAGTCTCACAGATACGCAGTATTTT. The chain couples TRBV6-2 or TRBV6-3 to TRBJ2-3; D is unresolved. Deletions cut 0 bases from V and 2 bases from J, with 12 bases between. Germline CDR1 MNHEY, CDR2 SVGEGT. The CDR3 loop spans 16 amino acids.

This clonotype was counted ten times or more. As the CDR3 is not closed by the conserved phenylalanine or tryptophan, this likely results from a read error. It is unclear where the CDR3 begins or ends on the DNA, so no DNA is shown, and the CDR3 is as TCRdb lists it. The CDR3: CASSKGAL. This chain links TRBV21-1 with TRBJ1-2; the tabulated D call, TRBD1, remains unverified against the DNA. TRBV21-1 corresponds to a pseudogene. From its first to its last residue, the CDR3 has 8 amino acids.

The sample holds many counts of this clonotype. This chain joins TRBV7-6 and TRBJ1-4; no firm D call. Germline CDR1 reads SGHVS; CDR2 reads FNYEAQ. This CDR3 spans 15 amino acids. V lost 2 bases and J lost 0, with 7 bases in between. CDR3 coding DNA: TGTGCCAGCAGCTTAAGACCGGCAACTAATGAAAAACTGTTTTTT. It codes for CASSLRPATNEKLFF.

This clonotype was seen ten or more times. The chain employs TRBV5-1 and TRBJ2-3; D call uncertain. Germline assignment: CDR1 SGHRS and CDR2 YFSETQ. The length of the CDR3 is 16 residues. The V and J ends lost 0 bases and 1 base respectively, with 12 bases between them. CDR3 protein: CASSLDPQVRTDTQYF. The CDR3 bases are TGCGCCAGCAGCTTGGACCCCCAGGTGCGCACAGATACGCAGTATTTT.

This clonotype was detected many times. V gene TRBV5-1 combines with J gene TRBJ2-1, with 7 bases aligning to TRBD1. The V gene end was trimmed by 4 bases and the J gene end by 6 bases; junction bases not matched to a gene: 13. This CDR3 spans 16 amino acids. The germline V gene encodes CDR1 SGHRS and CDR2 YFSETQ. CDR3 sequence: CASSVLTGRRSNEQFF. CDR3 DNA sequence: TGCGCCAGCAGCGTCCTGACAGGGAGACGAAGCAATGAGCAGTTCTTC.

This clonotype was picked up many times. The chain recombines TRBV5-1 with TRBJ2-1; D not resolved. Per germline, CDR1 SGHRS and CDR2 YFSETQ. Trimming removed 0 bases from V and 6 bases from J, with 16 bases in between. The CDR3 spans 16 residues. The CDR3 bases are TGCGCCAGCAGCTTGGTGTTCTGGAAATCTGGCAATGAGCAGTTCTTC. Protein sequence: CASSLVFWKSGNEQFF.

This clonotype was observed many times. V gene TRBV20-1 combines with J gene TRBJ1-2; TRBD1 matches 9 bases. Germline lookup yields CDR1 DFQATT and CDR2 SNEGSKA (reference sequence). The CDR3 sequence is 14 residues long. After removal of 5 bases from V and 5 bases from J, the junction contained 9 bases not matched to a gene. CDR3 protein: CSAVTGGLGYGYTF. CDR3 bases: TGCAGTGCTGTCACAGGGGGCCTTGGGTATGGCTACACCTTC.

This clonotype was seen at least ten times. V is TRBV20-1 and J is TRBJ1-2; no clear D. Trimming took off 6 bases at V and 2 bases at J, with 7 bases between the two ends. The CDR3 contains 11 residues. The germline V gene encodes CDR1 DFQATT and CDR2 SNEGSKA (reference sequence). CDR3 loop: CSATDNYGYTF. CDR3 nucleotide sequence: TGCAGTGCGACCGACAACTATGGCTACACCTTC.

Ten or more counts support this clonotype. V usage is TRBV12-3 or TRBV12-4 and J usage is TRBJ2-5; 7 bases match TRBD2. This CDR3 is built from 13 residues. J lost 4 bases, V lost 7 bases, and 6 bases had no gene match. The CDR3 loop reads CASTPGGGETQYF. CDR3 nucleotides: TGTGCCAGCACCCCGGGCGGGGGAGAGACCCAGTACTTC.

This clonotype was seen repeatedly, ten times or more. The chain has TRBV6-2 or TRBV6-3 and TRBJ2-1; D gene uncertain. Germline V gene lookup returns CDR1 MNHEY and CDR2 SVGEGT. The CDR3 is made up of 13 amino acids. V lost 7 bases and J lost 6, with 13 bases in between. The CDR3 coding sequence is TGTGCCAGCACGATGCGTAATAGCAATGAGCAGTTCTTC. Its translation is CASTMRNSNEQFF.

This clonotype was seen at least ten times. The J gene is TRBJ2-3, the V gene TRBV7-9, with D tentatively TRBD2 (7 bases). The ends were cut back, 6 bases at V and 4 bases at J, with 14 bases in the middle. The CDR3 is made up of 14 amino acids. Germline V gene lookup returns CDR1 SEHNR and CDR2 FQNEAQ (reference sequence). CDR3 bases: TGTGCCAGCAGAGGGGGGGGGGCCCCAGATACGCAGTATTTT. It is translated as CASRGGGAPDTQYF.

Ten or more counts support this clonotype. The J gene is TRBJ2-2, the V gene TRBV5-4, with D unclear. The V and J ends lost 5 bases and 4 bases respectively, with 12 bases between them. CDR3 length equals 14 residues. CDR1 is SGHNT and CDR2 is YYREEE in the germline V gene (reference sequence). CDR3: CASRTQRATGELFF. Here the CDR3 DNA reads TGTGCCAGCAGGACTCAAAGGGCCACCGGGGAGCTGTTTTTT.